These 18 T cell receptor beta chains originate from one sample sequenced in a study of molecular identifiers for immune sequencing clone quantification. TCRdb re-analysed the PCR reads in MiXCR, keeping a single row per CDR3 protein. There are approximately 500,000 distinct CDR3 sequences in the sample; approximately 25% occur only once, and around 0.76% lies in the top ten. The sequenced sample consisted of naive CD8+ T cells from blood, with Jurkat cell RNA spiked in. Noted subset: FACS-sorted CD8+CD4-CCR7+CD45RA+ naive T cells. The source is a human donor in good health. Some libraries in this study had Jurkat cell RNA spiked in.

This clonotype was seen more than once but under ten times. The chain couples TRBV5-1 to TRBJ2-3, with D perhaps TRBD2 (6 bases). The V and J ends lost 0 bases and 6 bases respectively, with 11 bases between them. The germline CDR1 and CDR2 sequences are SGHRS and YFSETQ. The CDR3 length is 14 residues. In DNA, the CDR3 is TGCGCCAGCAGCTTGGCCCCGGGACTGGATACGCAGTATTTT. Amino acid sequence: CASSLAPGLDTQYF.

This clonotype was counted ten times or more. This chain links TRBV13 with TRBJ2-7, with D tentatively TRBD2 (6 bases). CDR3 length: 14 amino acids. V was shortened by 5 bases and J by 3 bases, with 14 bases between the two germline ends. Germline assignment: CDR1 PRHDT and CDR2 FYEKMQ (reference sequence). The CDR3 loop is CASSPPGSGYEQYF. CDR3 nucleotide sequence: TGTGCCAGCAGCCCACCGGGTAGCGGCTACGAGCAGTACTTC.

Concerning this clonotype itself: At one end the junction does not follow the germline gene, possibly because of a read error. The V and J genes are TRBV12-3 or TRBV12-4 and TRBJ2-5, with D possibly matching TRBD2 (5 bases). The CDR3 has 15 amino acids. The CDR3: CASRDREPYQEIQYF. CDR3 bases: TGTGCCAGCAGAGACCGGGAACCATACCAAGAGATCCAGTACTTC.

J is TRBJ2-4 and V is TRBV13; 9 bases line up with TRBD2. CDR3 length: 17 residues. Germline V gene data show CDR1 as PRHDT and CDR2 as FYEKMQ (reference sequence). The trim removed 2 bases at V and 6 bases at J, leaving 11 bases unmatched. The CDR3 protein is CASSLKHAGGISNIQYF. The DNA for the CDR3 is TGTGCCAGCAGCTTAAAACATGCGGGAGGGATATCAAACATTCAGTACTTC.

This clonotype was seen repeatedly, ten times or more. The chain joins TRBV4-1 to TRBJ2-5, with 8 nucleotides matching TRBD1. Germline CDR1 and CDR2: MGHRA and YSYEKL. The CDR3 is 15 residues long. V was pared by 1 base and J by 3 bases, with 4 bases of the junction left unmatched. The CDR3 loop is CASSQGQGLEETQYF. The CDR3 DNA follows: TGCGCCAGCAGCCAAGGACAGGGGCTAGAAGAGACCCAGTACTTC.

Of note for this clonotype: Possible read error: a much larger clone is one base away. This rearrangement joins TRBV2 to TRBJ2-4; D could derive from TRBD1 or TRBD2 (5 bases each). The CDR3 runs 18 residues. V was cut by 6 bases and J by 0 bases, with 21 bases left in between. Germline lookup yields CDR1 SNHLY and CDR2 FYNNEI. CDR3 in amino acids: CASSTKTNGATAKNIQYF. CDR3 sequence (DNA): TGTGCCAGCAGCACGAAGACTAACGGGGCGACAGCCAAAAACATTCAGTACTTC.

The genes are TRBV5-6 and TRBJ1-1; D ambiguous. Trimming shortened V by 0 bases and J by 0 bases, and 9 bases separated the two germline ends. The germline V gene encodes CDR1 SGHDT and CDR2 YYEEEE. The CDR3 totals 15 residues. The CDR3 protein is CASSLGGLMNTEAFF. The CDR3 coding sequence is TGTGCCAGCAGCTTGGGCGGTCTGATGAACACTGAAGCTTTCTTT.

This clonotype was counted a few times. The CDR3 is CSAREAPGQPNTEAFF. In DNA, the CDR3 is TGCAGTGCTAGAGAGGCCCCCGGGCAGCCGAACACTGAAGCTTTCTTT. This rearrangement joins TRBV20-1 to TRBJ1-1; D gene uncertain. Germline V gene lookup returns CDR1 DFQATT and CDR2 SNEGSKA (reference sequence). This CDR3 has 16 residues. The germline V and J ends were trimmed by 0 bases and 1 base, with 15 bases remaining between them.

The sample holds many counts of this clonotype. The chain carries TRBV5-1 and TRBJ2-7, with D possibly TRBD1 on 7 matching bases. The CDR3 is made up of 14 amino acids. V gave up 3 bases and J gave up 3 bases, with 13 bases separating them. In germline, CDR1 is SGHRS, CDR2 YFSETQ. CDR3 protein: CASSWSQGGYEQYF. The CDR3 DNA is TGCGCCAGCAGCTGGAGCCAGGGGGGCTACGAGCAGTACTTC.

This clonotype appeared many times. The chain has TRBV20-1 and TRBJ2-7, with 12 positions matching TRBD2. The CDR3 consists of 15 residues. Germline trimming cut 0 bases from V and 4 bases from J; bases unmatched to any gene: 4. From germline, CDR1 is DFQATT and CDR2 SNEGSKA (reference sequence). The CDR3 region has the DNA TGCAGTGCTAGAGATTGGACTAGCGGGACGTACGAGCAGTACTTC. This gives the protein CSARDWTSGTYEQYF.

This clonotype has a handful of counts. The chain employs TRBV6-2 or TRBV6-3 and TRBJ2-3; maybe TRBD1 (5 bases). Germline CDR1 and CDR2: MNHEY and SVGEGT. V was cut by 2 bases and J by 4 bases, with 10 bases left in between. The CDR3 contains 14 residues. CDR3 region: CASSYLVGADTQYF. The CDR3 region has the DNA TGTGCCAGCAGTTACCTTGTAGGGGCAGATACGCAGTATTTT.

This clonotype was found a few times. The chain couples TRBV12-3 or TRBV12-4 to TRBJ2-7; D is perhaps TRBD1 (5 bases). The CDR3 is made up of 14 amino acids. V was pared by 4 bases and J by 4 bases, with 14 bases between. CDR3 sequence (DNA): TGTGCCAGCAGTTACGCAGGGAACCCTTACGAGCAGTACTTC. Protein product: CASSYAGNPYEQYF.

With regard to this clonotype: One junction end disagrees with the germline gene, perhaps due to a read error. This sequence joins TRBV4-2 and TRBJ2-2; possible D gene TRBD1, 5 bases. The germline CDR1 and CDR2 sequences are LGHNA and YNFKEQ. The CDR3 extends over 15 amino acids. DNA for the CDR3: TGTGGCAGCAGCCAAGATGAAGGGGCTACCAGGGAGCTGTTTTTT. Translated: CGSSQDEGATRELFF.

This clonotype was seen at least ten times. This rearrangement joins TRBV6-5 to TRBJ2-3; D gene uncertain. CDR1 is MNHEY, CDR2 SVGAGI, per germline. V was clipped by 5 bases and J by 2 bases, with 11 bases between them. The CDR3 sequence is 14 residues long. CDR3 coding DNA: TGTGCCAGCAGTCAACCAGAAGACACAGATACGCAGTATTTT. As protein: CASSQPEDTDTQYF.

In regard to this clonotype: Being one base from a much bigger clone, this may be a read error. This chain links TRBV6-2 or TRBV6-3 with TRBJ1-1; 8 bases fit TRBD1. CDR3 length: 15 amino acids. The germline CDR1 and CDR2 sequences are MNHEY and SVGEGT. The CDR3 bases are TGTGCCAGCAGTTACCTGGGACAGGCCTTCGGAGAAGCTCTCTTT. This sequence encodes CASSYLGQAFGEALF.

With respect to this clonotype: A much larger clone sits a single nucleotide away, making a read error possible. The chain recombines TRBV2 with TRBJ2-3; TRBD2 aligns across 13 bases. The CDR3 totals 16 residues. Germline V lookup: CDR1 SNHLY, CDR2 FYNNEI. J gave up 4 bases and V 8 bases, and 9 bases lay outside the gene matches. CDR3 protein: CASLGTSGDSADTQYF. CDR3 bases: TGTGCCAGCTTAGGGACTAGCGGGGACTCAGCAGATACGCAGTATTTT.

This chain links TRBV5-5 with TRBJ2-6; no reliable D call. Trimming left V 3 bases short and J 0 bases short, with 10 bases between. The V gene's germline CDR1 is SGHKS and CDR2 YYEKEE (reference sequence). This CDR3 spans 16 amino acids. The CDR3 loop reads CASSWSSFSGANVLTF. CDR3 nucleotide sequence: TGTGCCAGCAGCTGGAGTAGCTTCTCTGGGGCCAACGTCCTGACTTTC.

J is TRBJ2-7 and V is TRBV28; D is perhaps TRBD2 (6 bases). Germline-derived CDR1 and CDR2 are MDHEN and SYDVKM. The V end lost 6 bases, the J end lost 7 bases, and 19 bases lay between the germline ends. This CDR3 has 14 amino acids. CDR3: CASSPGEVAQEQYF. CDR3 DNA sequence: TGTGCCAGCAGCCCCGGGGAGGTGGCACAGGAGCAGTACTTC.